These 15 T cell receptor beta chains were sequenced from one sample in a study of T cell repertoires in cytomegalovirus infection. No antigen has been assigned to these receptors. TCRdb re-analysed the reads in MiXCR, keeping a single row per CDR3 protein. The sample gives more than 250,000 distinct CDR3 sequences, around 25% of which show up once; about an eighth is in the top ten. This sample comprised cultured PBMCs, obtained from culture after CMV antigen stimulation. These receptor sequences come from a human donor in good health (CMV status not recorded). Some clones in this sample may be carry-over from other donors' samples.

V usage is TRBV6-2 or TRBV6-3 and J usage is TRBJ2-6; D gene unclear. CDR1 and CDR2 (germline): MNHEY, SVGEGT. The length of the CDR3 is 15 residues. Deletions cut 0 bases from V and 0 bases from J, with 3 bases between. CDR3 loop: CASSYSRSGANVLTF. The CDR3 coding sequence is TGTGCCAGCAGTTACTCCCGCTCTGGGGCCAACGTCCTGACTTTC.

This chain links TRBV25-1 with TRBJ1-1, with 7 bases lining up with TRBD1. Germline V gene data show CDR1 as MGHDK and CDR2 as SYGVNS. Trimming at V came to 4 bases and at J to 4 bases, leaving 15 bases not matched to a gene. This CDR3 comprises 17 residues. The CDR3: CASSAIPRDSYSTEAFF. In DNA, the CDR3 is TGTGCCAGCAGTGCAATCCCCCGGGACAGTTATTCCACTGAAGCTTTCTTT.

The V and J genes are TRBV30 and TRBJ2-2; 7 nucleotides align to TRBD1. V lost 4 bases to trimming and J lost 6 bases; unmatched junction nucleotides: 17. Germline assignment: CDR1 GTSNPN and CDR2 SVGIG (reference sequence). The CDR3 length is 17 residues. CDR3 sequence: CAWTVDRVRGSSGELFF. CDR3 DNA: TGTGCCTGGACAGTAGACAGGGTTAGAGGTTCTTCCGGGGAGCTGTTTTTT.

This clonotype was seen only a few times. The J gene is TRBJ1-2, the V gene TRBV29-1, with 9 bases aligning to TRBD1. V lost 5 bases to trimming and J lost 4 bases; unmatched junction nucleotides: 8. From germline, CDR1 is SQVTM and CDR2 ANQGSEA. There are 14 residues in the CDR3. The DNA of the CDR3 is TGCAGCGTTACTCCGGGACAGGGATCCTATGGCTACACCTTC. This translates into CSVTPGQGSYGYTF. Drawing the rest from reference TRBV29-1 and TRBJ1-2, the complete variable domain is SAVISQKPSRDICQRGTSLTIQCQVDSQVTMMFWYRQQPGQSLTLIATANQGSEATYESGFVIDKFPISRPNLTFSTLTVSNMSPEDSSIYLCSVTPGQGSYGYTFGSGTRLTVV.

The CDR3 loop is CASSFDSYYGYTF. The CDR3 bases are TGTGCCAGCAGTTTTGACAGCTACTATGGCTACACCTTC. The V and J genes are TRBV28 and TRBJ1-2, with D maybe TRBD1 (5 bases). CDR3 length: 13 residues. With 3 bases removed from V and 3 bases from J, the gap between germline ends came to 8 bases. In germline, CDR1 is MDHEN, CDR2 SYDVKM.

This clonotype was counted a few times. The V gene is TRBV20-1, the J gene TRBJ1-5; D might be TRBD1 (6 bases). Between the trimmed V and J ends, which lost 6 bases and 5 bases, there was a span of 23 bases. The CDR3 is made up of 16 amino acids. Looked up from germline, CDR1 is DFQATT and CDR2 is SNEGSKA (reference sequence). The CDR3 loop reads CSAGRSVGGGDQPQHF. DNA of the CDR3: TGCAGTGCGGGACGTTCGGTCGGGGGCGGTGATCAGCCCCAGCATTTT.

Only a few counts were recorded for this clonotype. This sequence joins TRBV7-9 and TRBJ1-1, with a tentative D call TRBD1 (6 bases). Trimming took 4 bases from V and 0 from J, leaving 12 bases between them. Germline values: CDR1 SEHNR, CDR2 FQNEAQ (reference sequence). The CDR3 is made up of 15 amino acids. The CDR3 nucleotides are TGTGCCAGCAGCTCATCGACAGGAGTGAACACTGAAGCTTTCTTT. Its protein is CASSSSTGVNTEAFF.

This clonotype was observed a handful of times. This sequence joins TRBV7-9 and TRBJ2-1; 10 bases line up with TRBD2. The CDR3 sequence is 17 residues long. Germline CDR1 is SEHNR and CDR2 is FQNEAQ (reference sequence). J gave up 0 bases and V 0 bases, and 2 bases lay outside the gene matches. The CDR3 DNA is TGTGCCAGCAGCTTAGCCGCTAGCGGGAGCTCCTACAATGAGCAGTTCTTC. This translates into CASSLAASGSSYNEQFF.

This clonotype occurred many times. J is TRBJ2-2 and V is TRBV7-2, with 8 bases matching TRBD1. The CDR3 is 15 residues long. V shed 8 bases and J 2 bases; nucleotides not matched to a gene: 7. Germline-derived CDR1 and CDR2 are SGHTA and FQGNSA. In DNA form, the CDR3 reads TGTGCCAGCGGAAACAGGGGGTTTAACACCGGGGAGCTGTTTTTT. Translated: CASGNRGFNTGELFF.

This clonotype has just a few counts. This sequence joins TRBV28 and TRBJ2-3; TRBD2 aligns across 7 bases. This CDR3 comprises 17 residues. The germline V gene has CDR1 MDHEN and CDR2 SYDVKM. V dropped 5 bases and J dropped 0; count of bases not matched to a gene: 11. The DNA for the CDR3 is TGTGCCAGCAGTCCTAGCGGCGCAACCTATAGCACAGATACGCAGTATTTT. Translating gives CASSPSGATYSTDTQYF. The entire variable domain, with the rest obtained from reference TRBV28 and TRBJ2-3, is as follows: DVKVTQSSRYLVKRTGEKVFLECVQDMDHENMFWYRQDPGLGLRLIYFSYDVKMKEKGDIPEGYSVSREKKERFSLILESASTNQTSMYLCASSPSGATYSTDTQYFGPGTRLTVL.

The chain links TRBV7-9 to TRBJ2-3; 9 bases are shared with TRBD2. Unmatched junction bases numbered 6, after V lost 5 bases and J lost 0 bases. Germline values: CDR1 SEHNR, CDR2 FQNEAQ (reference sequence). CDR3 size: 16 residues. The CDR3 region has the DNA TGTGCCAGCAGCAATAGACTAGCGGCTAGCACAGATACGCAGTATTTT. Translating it yields CASSNRLAASTDTQYF. Filled out from reference TRBV7-9 and TRBJ2-3, the complete variable domain reads DTGVSQNPRHKITKRGQNVTFRCDPISEHNRLYWYRQTLGQGPEFLTYFQNEAQLEKSRLLSDRFSAERPKGSFSTLEIQRTEQGDSAMYLCASSNRLAASTDTQYFGPGTRLTVL.

There are a few counts of this clonotype. V gene TRBV10-3 combines with J gene TRBJ2-6, with D possibly being TRBD2 (5 bases). The CDR3 loop spans 15 amino acids. V lost 10 bases, J lost 1 base, and 14 bases lay in between. Germline V CDR1 and CDR2: ENHRY, SYGVKD. Here the CDR3 reads CATLKEGSGANVLTF. The CDR3 nucleotides are TGTGCCACGCTCAAAGAGGGTTCTGGGGCCAACGTCCTGACTTTC.

The V gene is TRBV13, the J gene TRBJ2-1, with TRBD2 matching over 10 bases. J gave up 3 bases and V 6 bases, and 5 bases lay outside the gene matches. CDR3 length: 15 residues. CDR1 and CDR2 (germline): PRHDT, FYEKMQ (reference sequence). The CDR3 loop reads CASRKTSGFYNEQFF. CDR3 nucleotides: TGTGCCAGCAGGAAGACTAGCGGGTTCTACAATGAGCAGTTCTTC.

This clonotype was detected a few times. J is TRBJ1-2 and V is TRBV7-2; D is unresolved. CDR1 and CDR2 (germline): SGHTA, FQGNSA. The V and J ends lost 3 bases and 7 bases respectively, with 15 bases between them. The CDR3 runs 14 residues. CDR3 residues: CASSFTSRTAGYTF. CDR3 sequence (DNA): TGTGCCAGCAGCTTTACTTCCCGGACGGCTGGCTACACCTTC. The variable domain in full, completed from reference TRBV7-2 and TRBJ1-2, reads GAGVSQSPSNKVTEKGKDVELRCDPISGHTALYWYRQSLGQGLEFLIYFQGNSAPDKSGLPSDRFSAERTGGSVSTLTIQRTQQEDSAVYLCASSFTSRTAGYTFGSGTRLTVV.

There are a few counts of this clonotype. The chain has TRBV6-2 or TRBV6-3 and TRBJ1-5; 8 positions match TRBD1. The CDR3 runs to 16 residues. The V gene's germline CDR1 is MNHEY and CDR2 SVGEGT. The V gene end was trimmed by 6 bases and the J gene end by 0 bases; junction bases not matched to a gene: 7. CDR3 sequence: CASSGQGVGSNQPQHF. DNA of the CDR3: TGTGCCAGCAGCGGACAGGGCGTTGGTAGCAATCAGCCCCAGCATTTT.